A single sample gave rise to the 11 T cell receptor beta chains below, sequenced in a study of blood T cells in healthy people across ages. The authors ran a second PCR of 7 to 11 cycles using a sample-barcoded 5' primer and a J-beta primer mix. A single record per CDR3 protein comes from TCRdb applying MiXCR to the 5' RACE reads. The sample shows about 680,000 distinct CDR3 sequences, around half of them seen only once. The sequenced sample was blood. The receptors stem from a woman aged 55-69 years in good health.

V and J are TRBV20-1 and TRBJ2-3; weak D call: TRBD1 (5 bases). The CDR3 consists of 14 residues. Germline V gene sequence: CDR1 DFQATT, CDR2 SNEGSKA (reference sequence). The V end was cut by 1 base, the J end by 2 bases, with 10 bases between. The CDR3 reads CSARVWTLTDTQYF. The CDR3 DNA reads TGCAGTGCTAGAGTCTGGACACTCACAGATACGCAGTATTTT.

The CDR3, as DNA: TGCGCCAGCAGCCCCGGGACAGTTAAGAGCTCCTATAATTCACCCCTCCACTTT. Protein product: CASSPGTVKSSYNSPLHF. V gene TRBV5-1 combines with J gene TRBJ1-6; 7 bases align to TRBD1. The CDR3 has 18 residues. The germline V gene has CDR1 SGHRS and CDR2 YFSETQ. V lost 4 bases and J lost 0; bases outside the gene matches: 10.

V usage is TRBV5-1 and J usage is TRBJ1-5, with D possibly being TRBD1 (6 bases). Trimming shortened V by 0 bases and J by 6 bases, and 16 bases separated the two germline ends. CDR3 length: 16 amino acids. CDR1 and CDR2 from the germline V gene are SGHRS and YFSETQ. The CDR3 reads CASSLDPGARSQPQHF. DNA of the CDR3: TGCGCCAGCAGCTTGGATCCGGGGGCGCGTAGTCAGCCCCAGCATTTT.

The sample holds a few counts of this clonotype. The CDR3 sequence is CASSSNPRRTDTQYF. CDR3 bases: TGTGCCAGCAGCTCAAACCCAAGACGCACAGATACGCAGTATTTT. The chain couples TRBV7-8 to TRBJ2-3; D gene unclear. Germline V CDR1 and CDR2: SGHVS, FQNEAQ. The CDR3 has 15 amino acids. With 4 bases removed from V and 1 base from J, the gap between germline ends came to 12 bases.

The chain carries TRBV6-5 and TRBJ2-7; D possibly corresponds to TRBD2 (5 bases). The CDR3 has 15 amino acids. Trimming shortened V by 6 bases and J by 0 bases, and 15 bases separated the two germline ends. Germline-derived CDR1 and CDR2 are MNHEY and SVGAGI. Here the CDR3 DNA reads TGTGCCAGCAGCACAAACCGGGATAGCTCCTACGAGCAGTACTTC. Amino acids: CASSTNRDSSYEQYF.

This chain uses TRBV4-1 with TRBJ2-7; the D gene could be TRBD1 or TRBD2 (6 bases each). The CDR3 is made up of 16 amino acids. Germline CDR1 reads MGHRA; CDR2 reads YSYEKL. The V and J ends lost 0 bases and 3 bases respectively, with 15 bases between them. The chain's CDR3 is CASSQDSRGQLYEQYF. DNA for the CDR3: TGCGCCAGCAGCCAAGATAGTCGGGGGCAACTCTACGAGCAGTACTTC.

This clonotype was seen only once. One end of the junction is discordant with germline, which a read error may explain. The chain uses TRBV20-1 and TRBJ2-3; possibly TRBD1 or TRBD2 for D (6 bases each). The germline CDR1 and CDR2 sequences are DFQATT and SNEGSKA (reference sequence). The CDR3 is made up of 16 amino acids. The CDR3 DNA sequence: TGCAGTGCTGGAGAGGGGGGCCTCCTTAGCACAGATACGCAGTATTTT. It encodes CSAGEGGLLSTDTQYF.

This clonotype has only a few counts. The gene calls are TRBV7-9 and TRBJ1-6; weak D call: TRBD1 (6 bases). V lost 3 bases to trimming and J lost 8 bases, with 11 bases between them. Per germline, CDR1 SEHNR and CDR2 FQNEAQ (reference sequence). This CDR3 has 14 amino acids. DNA of the CDR3: TGTGCCAGCAGCTTGACAGGAAGGCATTCACCCCTCCACTTT. Translation gives CASSLTGRHSPLHF.

The CDR3 is CATSQSNYGYTF. CDR3 in DNA: TGTGCCACCAGTCAGAGTAACTATGGCTACACCTTC. The chain employs TRBV24-1 and TRBJ1-2; D is uncertain. The CDR3 length is 12 residues. V was cut by 6 bases and J by 1 base, with 5 bases left in between. Germline V gives CDR1 KGHDR, CDR2 SFDVKD.

The CDR3 sequence: CASRGQTGRGAYEQYF. The CDR3 DNA reads as TGTGCCAGCAGGGGACAAACGGGAAGGGGAGCCTACGAGCAGTACTTC. The chain links TRBV28 to TRBJ2-7; a weak D match, TRBD1 (6 bases). V was shortened by 6 bases and J by 2 bases, with 20 bases between the two germline ends. Germline V CDR1 and CDR2: MDHEN, SYDVKM. The CDR3 runs 16 residues.

The chain joins TRBV5-1 to TRBJ2-5; 9 bases align to TRBD1. This CDR3 is built from 15 residues. CDR1 and CDR2 from the germline V gene are SGHRS and YFSETQ. V lost 0 bases, J lost 11 bases, and 11 bases stayed unmatched. This CDR3 is CASSLGDRDYNEQYF. CDR3 bases: TGCGCCAGCAGCTTGGGGGACAGGGATTACAATGAGCAGTACTTC.